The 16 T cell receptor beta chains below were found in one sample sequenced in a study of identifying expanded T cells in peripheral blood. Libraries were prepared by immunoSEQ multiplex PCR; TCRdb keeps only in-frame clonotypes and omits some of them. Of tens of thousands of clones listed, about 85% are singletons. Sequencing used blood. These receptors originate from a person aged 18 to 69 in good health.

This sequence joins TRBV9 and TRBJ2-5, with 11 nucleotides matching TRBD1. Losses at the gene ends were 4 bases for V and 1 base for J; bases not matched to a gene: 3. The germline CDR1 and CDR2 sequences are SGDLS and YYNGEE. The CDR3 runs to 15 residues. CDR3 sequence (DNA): TGTGCCAGCAGCCGGGACAGGGGGATCCAAGAGACCCAGTACTTC. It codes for CASSRDRGIQETQYF.

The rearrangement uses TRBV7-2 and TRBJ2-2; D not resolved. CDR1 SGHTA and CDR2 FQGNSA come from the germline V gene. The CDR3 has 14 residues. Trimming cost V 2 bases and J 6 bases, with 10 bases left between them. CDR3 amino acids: CASSLPYGAGELFF. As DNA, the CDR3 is TGTGCCAGCAGCTTACCTTACGGCGCCGGGGAGCTGTTTTTT.

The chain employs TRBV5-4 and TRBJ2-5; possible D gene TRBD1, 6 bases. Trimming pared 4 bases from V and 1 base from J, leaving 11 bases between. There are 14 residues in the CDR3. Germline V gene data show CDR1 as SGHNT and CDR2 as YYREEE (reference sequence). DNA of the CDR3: TGTGCCAGCAGCACCGGGACATCCCAAGAGACCCAGTACTTC. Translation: CASSTGTSQETQYF.

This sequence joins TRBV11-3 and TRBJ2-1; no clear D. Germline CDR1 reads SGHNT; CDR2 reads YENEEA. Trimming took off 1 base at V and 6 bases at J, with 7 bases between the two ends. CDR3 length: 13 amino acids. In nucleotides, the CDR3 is TGTGCCAGCAGCTTAGGTTTCGCCAATGAGCAGTTCTTC. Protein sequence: CASSLGFANEQFF.

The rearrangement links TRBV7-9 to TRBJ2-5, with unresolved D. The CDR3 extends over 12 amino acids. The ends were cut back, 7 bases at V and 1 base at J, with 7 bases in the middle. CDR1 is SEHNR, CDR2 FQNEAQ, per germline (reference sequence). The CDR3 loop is CASTLSQETQYF. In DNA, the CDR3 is TGTGCCAGCACTCTTTCCCAAGAGACCCAGTACTTC.

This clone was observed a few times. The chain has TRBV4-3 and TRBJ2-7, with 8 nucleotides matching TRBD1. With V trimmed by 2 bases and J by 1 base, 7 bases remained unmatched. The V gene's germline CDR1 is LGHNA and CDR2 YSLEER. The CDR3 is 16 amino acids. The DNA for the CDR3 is TGCGCCAGCAGCCAATTCCCGGGACAGGCGTCCTACGAGCAGTACTTC. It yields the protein CASSQFPGQASYEQYF.

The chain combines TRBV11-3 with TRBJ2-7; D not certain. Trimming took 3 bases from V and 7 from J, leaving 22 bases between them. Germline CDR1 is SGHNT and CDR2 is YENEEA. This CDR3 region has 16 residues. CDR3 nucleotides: TGTGCCAGCAGCTTTCGGAAGCAGTCTCAGGTGAGGGAGCAGTACGTC. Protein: CASSFRKQSQVREQYV.

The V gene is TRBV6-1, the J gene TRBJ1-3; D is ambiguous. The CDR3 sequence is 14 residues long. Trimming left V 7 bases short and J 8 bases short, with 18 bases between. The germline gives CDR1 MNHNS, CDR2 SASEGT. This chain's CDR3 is CASTLVWKADTIYF. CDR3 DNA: TGTGCCAGCACCTTAGTTTGGAAGGCGGACACCATATATTTT.

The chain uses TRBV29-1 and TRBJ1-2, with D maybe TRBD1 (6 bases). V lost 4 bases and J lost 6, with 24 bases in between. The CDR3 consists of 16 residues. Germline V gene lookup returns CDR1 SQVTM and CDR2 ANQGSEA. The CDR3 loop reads CSVVGRRPGAWDGYTF. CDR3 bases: TGCAGCGTTGTGGGGCGCCGTCCAGGGGCCTGGGATGGCTACACCTTC.

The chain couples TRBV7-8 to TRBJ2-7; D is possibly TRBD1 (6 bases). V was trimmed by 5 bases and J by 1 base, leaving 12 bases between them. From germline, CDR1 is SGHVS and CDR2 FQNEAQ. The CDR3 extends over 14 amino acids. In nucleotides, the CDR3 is TGTGCCAGCAGCGCAGGGGACGAGTCCTACGAGCAGTACTTC. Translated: CASSAGDESYEQYF.

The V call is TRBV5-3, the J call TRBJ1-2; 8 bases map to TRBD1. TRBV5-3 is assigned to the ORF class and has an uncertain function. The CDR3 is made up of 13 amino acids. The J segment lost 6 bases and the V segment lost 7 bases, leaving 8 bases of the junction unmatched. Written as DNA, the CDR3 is TGTGCCAGATCATTGTCCAGGGGGCATGGCTACACCTTC. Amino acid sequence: CARSLSRGHGYTF.

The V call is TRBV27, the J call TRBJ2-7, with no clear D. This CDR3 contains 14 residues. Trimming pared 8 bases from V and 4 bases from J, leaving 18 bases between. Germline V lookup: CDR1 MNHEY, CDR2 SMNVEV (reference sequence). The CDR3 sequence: CASATAGGTYEQYF. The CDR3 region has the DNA TGTGCCAGCGCAACGGCAGGTGGAACGTACGAGCAGTACTTC.

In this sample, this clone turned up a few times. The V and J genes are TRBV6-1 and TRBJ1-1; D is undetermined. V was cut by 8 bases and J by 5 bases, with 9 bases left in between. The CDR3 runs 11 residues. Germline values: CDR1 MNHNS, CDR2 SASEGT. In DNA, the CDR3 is TGTGCCAGCTCTTTCCGAACTGAAGCTTTCTTT. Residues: CASSFRTEAFF.

CDR3 sequence: CASSQVLGYEQYF. The CDR3 bases are TGTGCCAGCAGCCAAGTTCTGGGTTACGAGCAGTACTTC. The chain is built from TRBV4-2 and TRBJ2-7; no definite D call. Germline-derived CDR1 and CDR2 are LGHNA and YNFKEQ. With 1 base removed from V and 4 bases from J, the gap between germline ends came to 8 bases. The CDR3 length is 13 residues.

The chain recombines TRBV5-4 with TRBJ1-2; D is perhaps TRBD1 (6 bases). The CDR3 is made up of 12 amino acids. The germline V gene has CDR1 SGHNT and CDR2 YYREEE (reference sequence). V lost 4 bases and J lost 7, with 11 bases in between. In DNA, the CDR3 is TGTGCCAGCAGCCCACAGGGACGTGGCTACACCTTC. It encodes CASSPQGRGYTF.

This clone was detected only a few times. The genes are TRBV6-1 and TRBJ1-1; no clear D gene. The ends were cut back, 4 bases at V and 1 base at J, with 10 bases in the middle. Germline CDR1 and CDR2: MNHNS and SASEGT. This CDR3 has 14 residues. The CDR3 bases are TGTGCCAGCAGTGCTGTAGGGAAGAACACTGAAGCTTTCTTT. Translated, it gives CASSAVGKNTEAFF.